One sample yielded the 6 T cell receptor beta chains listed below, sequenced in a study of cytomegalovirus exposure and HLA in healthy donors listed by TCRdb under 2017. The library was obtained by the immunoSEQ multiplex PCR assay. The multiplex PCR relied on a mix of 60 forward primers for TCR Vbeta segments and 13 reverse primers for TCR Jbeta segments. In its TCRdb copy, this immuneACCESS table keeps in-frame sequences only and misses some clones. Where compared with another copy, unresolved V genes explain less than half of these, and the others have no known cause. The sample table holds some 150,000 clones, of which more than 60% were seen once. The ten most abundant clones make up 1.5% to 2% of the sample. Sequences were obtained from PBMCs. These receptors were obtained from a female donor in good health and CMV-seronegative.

The CDR3 nucleotides are TGTGCCAGCAGCCAAGTCCCTTACGGTGAAGCTTTCTTT. This encodes CASSQVPYGEAFF. V gene TRBV4-2 combines with J gene TRBJ1-1; D call uncertain. The CDR3 spans 13 residues. Germline lookup yields CDR1 LGHNA and CDR2 YNFKEQ. V lost 1 base and J 7 bases, leaving 10 bases between the germline ends.

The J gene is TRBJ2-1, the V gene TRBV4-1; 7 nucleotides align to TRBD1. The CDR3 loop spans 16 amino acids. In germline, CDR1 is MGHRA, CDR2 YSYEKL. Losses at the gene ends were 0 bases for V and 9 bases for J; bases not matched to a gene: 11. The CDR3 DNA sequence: TGCGCCAGCAGCCAAGAACAGGGGAGTCTTTTTGGTGAGCAGTTCTTC. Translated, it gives CASSQEQGSLFGEQFF.

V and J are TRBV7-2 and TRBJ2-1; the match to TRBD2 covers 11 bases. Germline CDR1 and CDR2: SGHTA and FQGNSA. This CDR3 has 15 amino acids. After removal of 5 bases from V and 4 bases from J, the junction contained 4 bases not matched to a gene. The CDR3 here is CASSPLAGAYNEQFF. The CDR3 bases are TGTGCCAGCAGCCCACTAGCGGGGGCTTACAATGAGCAGTTCTTC.

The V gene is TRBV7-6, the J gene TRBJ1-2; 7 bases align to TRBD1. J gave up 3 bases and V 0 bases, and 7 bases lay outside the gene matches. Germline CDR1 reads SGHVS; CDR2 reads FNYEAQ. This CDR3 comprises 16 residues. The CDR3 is CASSLANPGQYYGYTF. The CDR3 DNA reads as TGTGCCAGCAGCTTAGCCAATCCGGGACAGTACTATGGCTACACCTTC.

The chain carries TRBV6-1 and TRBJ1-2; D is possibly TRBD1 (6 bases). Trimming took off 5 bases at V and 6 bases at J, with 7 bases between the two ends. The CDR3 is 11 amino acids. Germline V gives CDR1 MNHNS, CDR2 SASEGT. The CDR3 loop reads CASSPGDGYTF. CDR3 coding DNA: TGTGCCAGCAGTCCAGGGGATGGCTACACCTTC.

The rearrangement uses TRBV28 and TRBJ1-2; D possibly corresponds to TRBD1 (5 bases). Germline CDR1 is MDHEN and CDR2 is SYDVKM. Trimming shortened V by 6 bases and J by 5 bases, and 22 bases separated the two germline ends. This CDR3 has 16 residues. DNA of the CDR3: TGTGCCAGCAGAGCTACCGTAGCAGGGTCTGGGTATGGCTACACCTTC. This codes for CASRATVAGSGYGYTF.